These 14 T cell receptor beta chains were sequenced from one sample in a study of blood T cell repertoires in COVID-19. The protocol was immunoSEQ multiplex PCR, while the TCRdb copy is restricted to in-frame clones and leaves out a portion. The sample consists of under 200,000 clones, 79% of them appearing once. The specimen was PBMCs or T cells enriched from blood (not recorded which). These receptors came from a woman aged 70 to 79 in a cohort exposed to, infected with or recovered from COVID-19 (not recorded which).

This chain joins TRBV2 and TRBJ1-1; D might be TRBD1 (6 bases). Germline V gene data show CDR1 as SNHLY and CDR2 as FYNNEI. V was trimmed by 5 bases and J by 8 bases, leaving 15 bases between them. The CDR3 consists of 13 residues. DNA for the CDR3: TGTGCCAGCAGTCCGGACAGTCTAGTAGAAGCTTTCTTT. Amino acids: CASSPDSLVEAFF.

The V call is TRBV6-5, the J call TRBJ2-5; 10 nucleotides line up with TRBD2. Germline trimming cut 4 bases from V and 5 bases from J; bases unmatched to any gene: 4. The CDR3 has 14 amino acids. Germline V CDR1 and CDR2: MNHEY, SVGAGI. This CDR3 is CASSSPLAGETQYF. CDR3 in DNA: TGTGCCAGCAGTTCCCCACTAGCGGGGGAGACCCAGTACTTC.

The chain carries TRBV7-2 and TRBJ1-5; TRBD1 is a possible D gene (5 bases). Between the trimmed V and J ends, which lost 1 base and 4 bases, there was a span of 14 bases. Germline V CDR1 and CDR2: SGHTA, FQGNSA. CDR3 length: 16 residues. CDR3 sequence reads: CASSLDPAGLNQPQHF. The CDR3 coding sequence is TGTGCCAGCAGCTTAGATCCTGCAGGGCTTAATCAGCCCCAGCATTTT.

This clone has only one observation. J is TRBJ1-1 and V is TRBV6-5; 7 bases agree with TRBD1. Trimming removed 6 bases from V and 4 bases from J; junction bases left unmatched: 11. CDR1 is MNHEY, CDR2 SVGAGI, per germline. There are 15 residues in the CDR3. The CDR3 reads CASRPDRARGTEAFF. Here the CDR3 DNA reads TGTGCCAGCAGACCCGACAGGGCTCGAGGCACTGAAGCTTTCTTT.

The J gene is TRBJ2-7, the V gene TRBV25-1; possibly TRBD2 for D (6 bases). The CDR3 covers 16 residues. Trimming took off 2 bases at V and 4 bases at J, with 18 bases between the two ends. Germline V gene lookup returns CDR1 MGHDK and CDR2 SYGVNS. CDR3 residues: CASSENTGTAKYEQYF. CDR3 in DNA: TGTGCCAGCAGTGAAAATACCGGGACTGCAAAGTACGAGCAGTACTTC.

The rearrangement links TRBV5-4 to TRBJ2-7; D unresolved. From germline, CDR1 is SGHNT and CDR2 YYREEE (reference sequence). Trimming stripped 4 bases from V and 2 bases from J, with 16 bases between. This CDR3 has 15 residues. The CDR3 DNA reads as TGTGCCAGCAGCATGGGCGGCGGATCTGCCTACGAGCAGTACTTC. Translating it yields CASSMGGGSAYEQYF.

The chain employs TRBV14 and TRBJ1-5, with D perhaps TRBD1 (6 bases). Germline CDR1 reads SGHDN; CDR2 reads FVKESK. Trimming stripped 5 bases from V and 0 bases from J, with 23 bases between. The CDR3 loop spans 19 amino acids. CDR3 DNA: TGTGCCAGCAGCTCATACAGGGTTCGTGCCCGTTATAGCAATCAGCCCCAGCATTTT. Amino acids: CASSSYRVRARYSNQPQHF. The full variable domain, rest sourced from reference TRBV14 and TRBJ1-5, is EAGVTQFPSHSVIEKGQTVTLRCDPISGHDNLYWYRRVMGKEIKFLLHFVKESKQDESGMPNNRFLAERTGGTYSTLKVQPAELEDSGVYFCASSSYRVRARYSNQPQHFGDGTRLSIL.

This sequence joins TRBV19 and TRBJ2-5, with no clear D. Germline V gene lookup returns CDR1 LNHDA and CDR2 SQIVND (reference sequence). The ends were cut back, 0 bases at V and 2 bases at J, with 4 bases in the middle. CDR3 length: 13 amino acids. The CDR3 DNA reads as TGTGCCAGTAGTATAGATCCACAAGAGACCCAGTACTTC. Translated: CASSIDPQETQYF.

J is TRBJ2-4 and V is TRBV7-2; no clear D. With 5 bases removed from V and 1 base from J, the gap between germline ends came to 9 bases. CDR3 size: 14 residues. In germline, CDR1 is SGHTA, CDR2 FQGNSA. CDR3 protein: CASSPPRAKNIQYF. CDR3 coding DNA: TGTGCCAGCAGCCCCCCCCGGGCCAAAAACATTCAGTACTTC.

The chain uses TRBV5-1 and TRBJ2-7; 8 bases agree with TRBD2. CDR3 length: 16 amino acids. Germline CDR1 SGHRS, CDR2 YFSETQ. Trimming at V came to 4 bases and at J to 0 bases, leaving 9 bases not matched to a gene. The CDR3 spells CASSPRLLADSYEQYF. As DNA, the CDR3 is TGCGCCAGCAGCCCACGTTTACTAGCGGACTCCTACGAGCAGTACTTC.

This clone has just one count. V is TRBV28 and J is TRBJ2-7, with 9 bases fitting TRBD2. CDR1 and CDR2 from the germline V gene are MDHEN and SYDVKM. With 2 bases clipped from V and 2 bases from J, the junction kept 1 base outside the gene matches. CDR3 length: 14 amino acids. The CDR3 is CASSLASGAYEQYF. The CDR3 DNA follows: TGTGCCAGCAGTTTAGCTAGCGGGGCCTACGAGCAGTACTTC.

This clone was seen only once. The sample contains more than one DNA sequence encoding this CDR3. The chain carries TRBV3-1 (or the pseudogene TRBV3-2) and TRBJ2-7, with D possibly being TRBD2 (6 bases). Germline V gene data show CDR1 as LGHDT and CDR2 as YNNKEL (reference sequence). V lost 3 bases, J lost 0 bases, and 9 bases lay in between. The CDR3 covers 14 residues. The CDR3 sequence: CASSQAGSSYEQYF. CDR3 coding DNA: TGTGCCAGCAGCCAGGCCGGGAGCTCCTACGAGCAGTACTTC.

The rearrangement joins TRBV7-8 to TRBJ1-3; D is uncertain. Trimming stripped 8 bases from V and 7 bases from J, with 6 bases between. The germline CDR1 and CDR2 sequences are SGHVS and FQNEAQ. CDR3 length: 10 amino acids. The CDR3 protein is CASGDNTIYF. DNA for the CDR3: TGTGCCAGCGGAGATAACACCATATATTTT.

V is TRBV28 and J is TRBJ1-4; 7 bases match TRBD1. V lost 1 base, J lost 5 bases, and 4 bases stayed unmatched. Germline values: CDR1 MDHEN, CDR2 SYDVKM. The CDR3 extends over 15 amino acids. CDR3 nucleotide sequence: TGTGCCAGCAGTTTATTCGGGACAGCGAATGAAAAACTGTTTTTT. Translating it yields CASSLFGTANEKLFF.